This is a list of T cell receptor beta chains from one sample in a study of early T cells in non-severe SARS-CoV-2 infection. TCRdb fed the 5' RACE reads into MiXCR, producing one record per CDR3 protein. The profile shows fewer than 95,000 distinct CDR3 sequences, approximately 16% of them singletons. Sequencing was performed on whole blood, taken at baseline. These receptors all come from an adult who was a healthcare worker with PCR-confirmed SARS-CoV-2 infection or an uninfected control (not recorded which). Each CDR3 is given with its conserved first and last residue. A D gene is named only where the DNA matches it firmly. Clone sizes are given selectively: once, few, many, or a class where the clone is expanded.

TRBV27	14	-	-	TRBJ2-5	CASSGVGYQETQYF	TGTGCCAGCAGTGGCGTTGGATACCAAGAGACCCAGTACTTC
TRBV30	13	-	-	TRBJ2-1	CAWSSGLHPEQFF	TGTGCCTGGAGCTCCGGACTCCACCCCGAGCAGTTCTTC
TRBV4-1	13	few	-	TRBJ2-5	CASSPGPVETQYF	TGCGCCAGCAGCCCTGGCCCGGTAGAGACCCAGTACTTC
TRBV5-1	12	few	-	TRBJ2-7	CASGYRESEQYF	TGCGCCAGCGGGTACCGCGAATCCGAGCAGTACTTC
TRBV27	12	-	-	TRBJ2-7	CTSRRSSYEQYF	TGTACCAGCAGAAGGTCCTCCTACGAGCAGTACTTC
TRBV20-1	15	few	TRBD2	TRBJ2-7	CSASRTSGRYPEQYF	TGCAGTGCTAGCCGGACTAGCGGGAGGTATCCCGAGCAGTACTTC
TRBV6-1	14	few	TRBD1	TRBJ1-2	CASSVSGGSDGYTF	TGTGCCAGCAGTGTATCAGGGGGCTCCGATGGCTACACCTTC
TRBV5-1	14	many	TRBD1	TRBJ1-3	CASYRGPSGNTIYF	TGCGCCAGTTACAGGGGACCGTCTGGAAACACCATATATTTT
TRBV11-2	14	-	TRBD2	TRBJ2-1	CASSNVAGGREQFF	TGTGCCAGCAGCAACGTAGCGGGAGGGAGGGAGCAGTTCTTC
TRBV19	13	-	-	TRBJ2-1	CASKEGRLTEQFF	TGTGCCAGTAAAGAGGGGAGACTCACTGAGCAGTTCTTC
TRBV9	15	-	-	TRBJ2-7	CASSVDGRSSYEQYF	TGTGCCAGCAGCGTAGACGGTAGAAGCTCCTACGAGCAGTACTTC
TRBV6-6	13	-	-	TRBJ1-3	CASSLGAGNTIYF	TGTGCCAGCAGTTTGGGGGCTGGAAACACCATATATTTT
TRBV4-1	15	-	-	TRBJ2-1	CASSQRALARNEQFF	TGCGCCAGCAGCCAAAGAGCCTTAGCTAGGAATGAGCAGTTCTTC
TRBV12-3/TRBV12-4	17	-	TRBD2	TRBJ2-3	CASSFWDRSGEEDTQYF	TGTGCCAGCAGTTTTTGGGATCGGAGCGGGGAAGAAGATACGCAGTATTTT
TRBV5-6	17	few	TRBD1	TRBJ1-1	CASSWRGAGQGATEAFF	TGTGCCAGCAGCTGGAGAGGGGCGGGACAGGGGGCCACTGAAGCTTTCTTT
TRBV6-6	14	few	TRBD1	TRBJ2-2	CASSYLQGSGELFF	TGTGCCAGCAGTTACCTACAGGGGAGCGGGGAGCTGTTTTTT
TRBV23-1	18	few	TRBD1	TRBJ1-1	CASSQMGQDQLRGTEAFF	TGCGCCAGCAGTCAGATGGGACAGGACCAACTCCGTGGTACTGAAGCTTTCTTT
TRBV12-3/TRBV12-4	12	-	-	TRBJ2-7	CASQDPNYEQYF	TGTGCCAGTCAGGACCCCAACTACGAGCAGTACTTC
TRBV28	16	few	-	TRBJ1-6	CASSRGGTAYNSPLHF	TGTGCCAGCAGTCGCGGTGGGACCGCATATAATTCACCCCTCCACTTT
TRBV29-1	14	few	TRBD2	TRBJ2-3	CSVERLAGPDTQYF	TGCAGCGTTGAGAGGCTAGCGGGACCAGATACGCAGTATTTT
TRBV29-1	13	-	-	TRBJ2-1	CSATLGFGNEQFF	TGCAGCGCCACACTAGGATTCGGCAATGAGCAGTTCTTC
TRBV5-6	12	few	TRBD1	TRBJ2-1	CASKTGYNEQFF	TGTGCCAGCAAGACAGGGTACAATGAGCAGTTCTTC
TRBV12-3/TRBV12-4	13	-	-	TRBJ2-2	CASDGSVSGELFF	TGTGCCAGCGATGGATCGGTTTCCGGGGAGCTGTTTTTT
TRBV20-1	16	few	TRBD2	TRBJ2-1	CSASPLAGAFYNEQFF	TGCAGTGCTAGTCCCCTAGCGGGAGCCTTCTACAATGAGCAGTTCTTC
TRBV10-3	14	-	-	TRBJ2-1	CAIAASYYKDEQFF	TGTGCCATCGCTGCGAGTTATTATAAAGATGAGCAGTTCTTC
TRBV20-1	14	-	-	TRBJ2-7	CSARDSGTVYEQYF	TGCAGTGCTAGAGATTCCGGGACTGTCTACGAGCAGTACTTC
TRBV14	17	few	TRBD2	TRBJ2-2	CASSQERIAGNTGELFF	TGTGCCAGCAGCCAAGAGAGAATAGCGGGGAACACCGGGGAGCTGTTTTTT
TRBV20-1	14	-	TRBD2	TRBJ2-3	CSAGTSGSTDTQYF	TGCAGTGCTGGGACTAGCGGTAGCACAGATACGCAGTATTTT
TRBV7-2	14	many	TRBD2	TRBJ2-5	CASSLEREEETQYF	TGTGCCAGCAGCTTAGAGCGGGAGGAAGAGACCCAGTACTTC
TRBV7-2	16	many	-	TRBJ2-7	CASSSPGAGYSYEQYF	TGTGCCAGCAGCTCCCCAGGGGCGGGGTACTCCTACGAGCAGTACTTC
TRBV9	15	once	-	TRBJ2-3	CASSVVGFSTDTQYF	TGTGCCAGCAGCGTAGTGGGCTTTAGCACAGATACGCAGTATTTT
TRBV25-1	15	few	-	TRBJ2-1	CASSESGSARREQFF	TGTGCCAGCAGTGAATCGGGGTCGGCCCGTCGTGAGCAGTTCTTC
TRBV7-2	14	-	-	TRBJ2-2	CASSLLVGSGELFF	TGTGCCAGCAGCTTACTAGTGGGATCCGGGGAGCTGTTTTTT
TRBV29-1	14	-	-	TRBJ2-5	CSGGGDPRGETQYF	TGCAGCGGAGGGGGAGACCCCCGGGGGGAGACCCAGTACTTC
TRBV24-1	13	-	-	TRBJ2-1	CATSQRGDNEQFF	TGTGCCACCAGTCAAAGGGGTGACAATGAGCAGTTCTTC
TRBV7-3	13	few	-	TRBJ1-1	CASSKFQGTEAFF	TGTGCCAGCAGCAAGTTCCAGGGCACTGAAGCTTTCTTT
TRBV7-2	15	-	-	TRBJ2-2	CASSLEVGNTGELFF	TGTGCCAGCAGCTTAGAGGTTGGAAACACCGGGGAGCTGTTTTTT
TRBV27	14	-	-	TRBJ2-7	CASSLSDRPYEQYF	TGTGCCAGCAGTTTATCAGACAGACCCTACGAGCAGTACTTC
TRBV24-1	14	-	-	TRBJ2-7	CATSDALTGSEQYF	TGTGCCACCAGTGATGCCCTCACAGGATCCGAGCAGTACTTC
TRBV30	14	-	TRBD2	TRBJ2-7	CAWSLAGGPNEQYF	TGTGCCTGGAGTTTAGCGGGAGGGCCTAACGAGCAGTACTTC
TRBV7-7	15	many	TRBD2	TRBJ2-5	CASTAGLAGDETQYF	TGTGCCAGCACCGCCGGACTAGCGGGAGATGAGACCCAGTACTTC
TRBV27	13	few	-	TRBJ1-2	CASSLQGNYGYTF	TGTGCCAGCAGTTTACAGGGAAACTATGGCTACACCTTC
TRBV28	11	-	-	TRBJ1-6	CASSLSSPLHF	TGTGCCAGCAGTTTAAGTTCACCCCTCCACTTT
TRBV6-2/TRBV6-3	14	many	-	TRBJ2-2	CASSLALRTGELFF	TGTGCCAGCAGCTTAGCCCTGAGGACCGGGGAGCTGTTTTTT
TRBV30	13	-	TRBD1	TRBJ2-7	CAWSGGQFYEQYF	TGTGCCTGGAGTGGGGGACAGTTCTACGAGCAGTACTTC
TRBV11-2	12	few	-	TRBJ2-7	CASSLVPYEQYF	TGTGCCAGCAGCTTAGTTCCCTACGAGCAGTACTTC
TRBV7-6	17	-	-	TRBJ2-6	CASSSPRWVSGANVLTF	TGTGCCAGCAGCTCCCCTCGTTGGGTATCTGGGGCCAACGTCCTGACTTTC
TRBV7-2	16	-	TRBD2	TRBJ2-7	CASSSYLLAGFYEQYF	TGTGCCAGCAGCTCCTACTTACTAGCGGGGTTTTACGAGCAGTACTTC
TRBV7-2	14	many	TRBD1	TRBJ2-2	CASSLKGAVGELFF	TGTGCCAGCAGCTTAAAGGGGGCCGTCGGGGAGCTGTTTTTT
TRBV29-1	12	few	TRBD1	TRBJ2-7	CSVRLRQGAQYF	TGCAGCGTCCGACTTAGACAGGGAGCGCAGTACTTC
TRBV7-2	13	-	-	TRBJ2-7	CASSSGRYYEQYF	TGTGCCAGCAGCTCAGGCCGGTACTACGAGCAGTACTTC
TRBV7-8	17	-	-	TRBJ1-6	CASSPEGGSSYNSPLHF	TGTGCCAGCAGCCCCGAAGGAGGAAGCTCCTATAATTCACCCCTCCACTTT
TRBV6-2/TRBV6-3	15	few	-	TRBJ1-1	CASSSWEGGNTEAFF	TGTGCCAGCAGTTCCTGGGAGGGGGGGAACACTGAAGCTTTCTTT
TRBV6-2/TRBV6-3	15	few	-	TRBJ2-7	CASSPRTQGSYEQYF	TGTGCCAGCAGTCCCCGAACACAGGGTTCCTACGAGCAGTACTTC
TRBV7-6	15	many	TRBD1	TRBJ2-7	CASSQETGKRYEQYF	TGTGCCAGCAGCCAAGAGACAGGGAAGAGATACGAGCAGTACTTC
TRBV4-3	17	few	TRBD2	TRBJ2-2	CASSQGLASGSIGELFF	TGCGCCAGCAGCCAAGGTTTGGCTAGCGGGAGCATCGGGGAGCTGTTTTTT
TRBV5-5	13	few	-	TRBJ1-1	CASSTNGSPEAFF	TGTGCCAGCAGCACCAATGGGAGCCCCGAAGCTTTCTTT
TRBV12-3/TRBV12-4	14	few	-	TRBJ1-6	CASSLRAGGSPLHF	TGTGCCAGCAGTTTACGGGCAGGAGGTTCACCCCTCCACTTT